Given below is one TCR beta chain in context. This clone was counted only a few times. Its antigen is currently not known. No much larger clone is present one base from it, and per-base qualities are unavailable. TCRbeta CDR3 regions were amplified from genomic DNA using the immunoSEQ Assay, a bias-controlled multiplex PCR. In the paper's pipeline: Nucleated cell counts per sample were estimated from amplification of reference gene primers within the assay. Sequence reads were collapsed and filtered to measure the absolute abundance of every unique TCRbeta CDR3 rearrangement. For each sample, productive Simpson clonality was calculated by taking the square root of Simpson's diversity index across productive rearrangements. Entries here come from immuneACCESS through TCRdb and include only in-frame sequences with V and J called. Some clones fail to appear in such tables; in the studies checked, an unresolved V gene covers under half of the shortfall, and the cause of the remainder is unknown. V, J and clone size derive from that table, while D and trimming were established from the DNA sequence. Present in this sample are roughly 410,000 clones, 75% to 90% of which were seen just once. The ten top clones hold roughly 1.6% of the sample.

The data derive from a study of blood T cell repertoires in COVID-19 (dated by TCRdb to the early 2020s). General notes on the study: Samples from collaborators originated in the United States, Italy and Spain and spanned both the acute and convalescent phases of COVID-19. The sample metadata nearly always contained a de-identified subject ID, COVID-19 status, age in years and sex. Subjects who had been exposed to COVID-19, were actively infected with it, or had recovered from it provided the deeply sampled blood TCRbeta repertoires that made up the dataset. The repertoires were released in a freely available public database intended as a resource for research on the immune response to SARS-CoV-2. Samples came from the ongoing ImmuneRACE study (first 160 participants) plus 1,254 subjects from 6 global collaborators. Where HLA class I and class II types were available, the types were taken from metadata supplied by the sample provider, not from assay-based typing. The prospective study material was composed of cDNA or gDNA derived from T cells, B-cell-depleted T cells, or PBMCs.

Results the study describes overall, beyond this receptor: How much clinical and demographic metadata was included differed by source and by participant, and the metadata was provided uncurated.

One collaborating source in Seattle enrolled patients during active infection and followed them longitudinally through the course of disease. Collaborating institutions collected whole blood in K2EDTA tubes following their own protocols. For TCRbeta analysis, collaborator samples were shipped as frozen whole blood, as isolated PBMCs, or as DNA extracted from either sample type. Measured from the cysteine to the phenylalanine, the CDR3 is 17 residues long. The sequence is cut down to CDR3 DNA, 51 bases in frame from base 1. The junction shows trimming of 4 bases on V and 11 bases on J, plus 25 bases between the germline ends. From a lookup of the germline V gene, CDR1 and CDR2 are SGHRS and YFSETQ.

The chain is encoded by TRBV5-1 joined to TRBJ1-6, with the D segment identity uncertain. Sequencing was carried out using peripheral blood. This TCR came from a woman aged 40 to 50 with COVID-19, enrolled during active disease. The nucleotide sequence is given as TGCGCCAGCAGCGTGGGATGGGGATCGCTTCCCGGGACACCCCTCCACTTT. It codes for CASSVGWGSLPGTPLHF. The entire variable domain, with the stretches around the CDR3 drawn from the reference TRBV5-1 and TRBJ1-6 proteins, is KAGVTQTPRYLIKTRGQQVTLSCSPISGHRSVSWYQQTPGQGLQFLFEYFSETQRNKGNFPGRFSGRQFSNSRSEMNVSTLELGDSALYLCASSVGWGSLPGTPLHFGNGTRLTVT.